This T cell receptor (beta chain) was sequenced for a study of post-analysis software for immune sequencing data. Study conclusions and caveats: Patients had higher frequencies than controls of roughly 5 TRBV segments, including TRBV5-6, TRBV5-1 and TRBV20-1.

This clonotype was recorded at least ten times. Its antigen remains unknown. Unique molecular identifiers featured in each of the TCR beta cDNA libraries. TCRdb called the PCR reads again in MiXCR, with one record for every CDR3 protein. The sample has approximately 180,000 distinct CDR3 sequences, roughly 30% seen once. The V and J ends lost 3 bases and 5 bases respectively, with 10 bases between them. The CDR3 is 13 residues long. Per germline, CDR1 ENHRY and CDR2 SYGVKD. The sequencing sample was made of blood. This receptor was obtained from a girl aged 10-17 years with multiple sclerosis. The V gene is TRBV10-3, the J gene TRBJ2-5; D unclear. CDR3 bases: TGTGCCATCAGTGATATGGCGGCGGAGACCCAGTACTTC. Protein product: CAISDMAAETQYF.